One sample yielded the 21 T cell receptor beta chains listed below, sequenced in a study of blood T cells in healthy people across ages. Combining a sample-barcoded 5' primer with a J-beta primer mix, a second PCR ran for 7 to 11 cycles. TCRdb analysed the 5' RACE reads with MiXCR anew, one entry per CDR3 protein. The sample holds fewer than 2 million distinct CDR3 sequences; 39% are singletons and the top ten take roughly 23%. The sample consisted of blood. The receptors come from a human donor in good health.

This clonotype was seen repeatedly, ten times or more. The chain combines TRBV7-8 with TRBJ2-3; 8 bases align to TRBD1. The germline V gene has CDR1 SGHVS and CDR2 FQNEAQ. The CDR3 spans 13 residues. The V and J ends lost 5 bases and 8 bases, in that order; junction bases with no gene match: 6. CDR3 sequence (DNA): TGTGCCAGCAGCACACAGGGGGTTGGTACGCAGTATTTT. It yields the protein CASSTQGVGTQYF.

There are a few counts of this clonotype. V gene TRBV29-1 combines with J gene TRBJ1-2; D is undetermined. This CDR3 is 13 amino acids long. Between the trimmed V and J ends, which lost 4 bases and 1 base, there was a span of 10 bases. Germline V CDR1 and CDR2: SQVTM, ANQGSEA. CDR3 protein: CSVVQGSNYGYTF. DNA of the CDR3: TGCAGCGTTGTCCAAGGTAGTAACTATGGCTACACCTTC.

Many counts were recorded for this clonotype. The chain joins TRBV29-1 to TRBJ1-1, with 7 bases identical to TRBD1. J lost 0 bases, V lost 7 bases, and 20 bases had no gene match. This CDR3 region has 18 residues. Germline-derived CDR1 and CDR2 are SQVTM and ANQGSEA. The CDR3 protein is CSAPTGVSLKWMNTEAFF. CDR3 bases: TGCAGCGCCCCTACAGGGGTCTCCCTGAAGTGGATGAACACTGAAGCTTTCTTT.

The chain has TRBV3-1 and TRBJ2-2, with 8 nucleotides matching TRBD1. In germline, CDR1 is LGHDT, CDR2 YNNKEL (reference sequence). The CDR3 is made up of 16 amino acids. V lost 5 bases and J lost 5; bases outside the gene matches: 10. In DNA form, the CDR3 reads TGTGCCAGCAGCGATCTCTCAGGGGGCCTTACCGGGGAGCTGTTTTTT. As protein: CASSDLSGGLTGELFF.

This clonotype was detected a few times. The chain recombines TRBV5-5 with TRBJ2-3; D is unresolved. This CDR3 comprises 15 residues. Germline V gene data show CDR1 as SGHKS and CDR2 as YYEKEE (reference sequence). Trimming stripped 0 bases from V and 0 bases from J, with 8 bases between. The CDR3 loop reads CASSLDPYSTDTQYF. CDR3 in DNA: TGTGCCAGCAGCTTGGACCCTTATAGCACAGATACGCAGTATTTT.

The chain carries TRBV4-1 and TRBJ1-5, with D possibly matching TRBD1 (6 bases). The V and J ends lost 3 bases and 6 bases respectively, with 12 bases between them. The germline V gene encodes CDR1 MGHRA and CDR2 YSYEKL. CDR3 size: 14 residues. The CDR3 sequence is CASSQALGGQPQHF. For the CDR3, the DNA is TGCGCCAGCAGCCAGGCACTAGGGGGTCAGCCCCAGCATTTT.

This clonotype has more than one count but fewer than ten. The V and J genes are TRBV10-3 and TRBJ2-5; D is uncertain. Germline V gives CDR1 ENHRY, CDR2 SYGVKD. V was shortened by 2 bases and J by 3 bases, with 4 bases between the two germline ends. This CDR3 has 12 residues. CDR3 sequence reads: CAISEREETQYF. The CDR3 DNA reads TGTGCCATCAGTGAGAGGGAAGAGACCCAGTACTTC.

A note on this clonotype: A read error may produce the germline difference seen at one junction end. The chain combines TRBV9 with TRBJ2-5; weak D call: TRBD1 (5 bases). CDR3 size: 15 residues. CDR1 SGDLS and CDR2 YYNGEE come from the germline V gene. CDR3 protein: CTSSVDSGYQETQYF. The CDR3 nucleotides read TGTACCAGCAGCGTAGACAGTGGGTACCAAGAGACCCAGTACTTC.

The chain joins TRBV4-3 to TRBJ1-2; a possible D gene is TRBD1 (5 bases). Germline V gene sequence: CDR1 LGHNA, CDR2 YSLEER. With 4 bases removed from V and 7 bases from J, the gap between germline ends came to 19 bases. The CDR3 contains 15 residues. CDR3 coding DNA: TGCGCCAGCAGCCTTGGGGACCGCCAAACCTGTGGCTACACCTTC. Amino acid sequence: CASSLGDRQTCGYTF.

The genes are TRBV9 and TRBJ2-7; no definite D call. The assigned J gene may be wrong: the sequence end matches TRBJ2-5 better. The CDR3 consists of 14 residues. Looked up from germline, CDR1 is SGDLS and CDR2 is YYNGEE. CDR3 nucleotide sequence: TGTGCCAGCAGCCCACCTAGATCGAGAGAGACCCAGTACTTC. Protein product: CASSPPRSRETQYF.

The chain links TRBV5-1 to TRBJ2-2, with D possibly matching TRBD2 (5 bases). The germline gives CDR1 SGHRS, CDR2 YFSETQ. V dropped 7 bases and J dropped 0 bases, with 10 bases sitting between them. CDR3 size: 14 residues. CDR3 sequence (DNA): TGCGCCAGCTTCGGGGATCCGAACACCGGGGAGCTGTTTTTT. It codes for CASFGDPNTGELFF.

The chain recombines TRBV6-6 with TRBJ1-1; TRBD1 matches at 8 bases. CDR1 MNHNY and CDR2 SVGAGI come from the germline V gene (reference sequence). The CDR3 covers 15 residues. Losses at the gene ends were 7 bases for V and 1 base for J; bases not matched to a gene: 8. The DNA for the CDR3 is TGTGCCAGCACTTGGGCAGGGACAGGGAACACTGAAGCTTTCTTT. This sequence encodes CASTWAGTGNTEAFF.

The chain uses TRBV11-1 and TRBJ2-3; D unresolved. Germline CDR1 SGHAT, CDR2 FQDESV (reference sequence). Deletions cut 5 bases from V and 0 bases from J, with 9 bases between. This CDR3 region has 14 residues. The CDR3 loop is CASSPPGSTDTQYF. The CDR3 nucleotides read TGTGCCAGCAGCCCACCCGGTAGCACAGATACGCAGTATTTT.

Comments on this clonotype: Given the absence of the conserved phenylalanine or tryptophan at the CDR3 end, a read error is likely. The chain carries TRBV20-1 and TRBJ1-1, with D possibly TRBD1 on 6 matching bases. Trimming left V 6 bases short and J 0 bases short, with 11 bases between. Germline V gives CDR1 DFQATT, CDR2 SNEGSKA (reference sequence). CDR3 length equals 13 residues. DNA for the CDR3: TGCAGTGCAAACAGGGCTCTGAACACTGAAGCTTTCTTG. Translated, it gives CSANRALNTEAFL.

The CDR3 DNA sequence: TGCGCCAGCAGCCAATACTGGGGAAGCTATGGCTACACCTTC. It specifies CASSQYWGSYGYTF. The chain uses TRBV4-3 and TRBJ1-2; D uncertain. CDR3 length equals 14 residues. Germline lookup yields CDR1 LGHNA and CDR2 YSLEER. V shed 2 bases and J shed 4 bases, with 11 bases lying between them.

This clonotype has at least ten counts. CDR3 in amino acids: CASSPRGDSYNEQFF. The CDR3 DNA follows: TGTGCCAGCAGTCCCCGGGGCGACTCCTACAATGAGCAGTTCTTC. The J gene is TRBJ2-1, the V gene TRBV7-9, with D perhaps TRBD1 or TRBD2 (5 bases each). Germline values: CDR1 SEHNR, CDR2 FQNEAQ (reference sequence). This CDR3 has 15 residues. Trimming took off 6 bases at V and 0 bases at J, with 12 bases between the two ends. The whole variable domain, filled in from reference TRBV7-9 and TRBJ2-1, reads DTGVSQNPRHKITKRGQNVTFRCDPISEHNRLYWYRQTLGQGPEFLTYFQNEAQLEKSRLLSDRFSAERPKGSFSTLEIQRTEQGDSAMYLCASSPRGDSYNEQFFGPGTRLTVL.

This clonotype was recorded once. It may be a read error: a sequence one base away is much more abundant. The chain has TRBV6-5 and TRBJ2-3, with TRBD2 as a possible D gene (6 bases). CDR1 is MNHEY, CDR2 SVGAGI, per germline. V dropped 0 bases and J dropped 1 base, with 8 bases sitting between them. This CDR3 is 15 amino acids long. Written as DNA, the CDR3 is TGTGCCAGCAGTTACTCGCGGGGCTGCACAGATACGCAGTATTTT. Translating it yields CASSYSRGCTDTQYF.

The table lists this clonotype with many counts. This chain joins TRBV6-2 or TRBV6-3 and TRBJ2-1; D is possibly TRBD2 (5 bases). The CDR3 runs 13 residues. The V and J ends lost 6 bases and 6 bases respectively, with 12 bases between them. The germline CDR1 and CDR2 sequences are MNHEY and SVGEGT. CDR3 protein: CASRARGGNEQFF. CDR3 nucleotides: TGTGCCAGCAGGGCGCGAGGAGGCAATGAGCAGTTCTTC.

This chain uses TRBV7-3 with TRBJ2-1; D could derive from TRBD1 or TRBD2 (6 bases each). Between the trimmed V and J ends, which lost 1 base and 0 bases, there was a span of 10 bases. The CDR3 covers 16 residues. CDR1 is SGHTA, CDR2 FQGTGA, per germline. This CDR3 reads CASSLIGGNSYNEQFF. CDR3 sequence (DNA): TGTGCCAGCAGCTTAATAGGGGGGAACTCCTACAATGAGCAGTTCTTC.

This clonotype was picked up many times. This chain joins TRBV12-3 or TRBV12-4 and TRBJ2-3; D remains ambiguous. This CDR3 is built from 12 residues. Trimming pared 6 bases from V and 4 bases from J, leaving 8 bases between. For the CDR3, the DNA is TGTGCCAGCAGCTTGTTAGCAGATACGCAGTATTTT. Translation: CASSLLADTQYF.

This clonotype was seen a handful of times. This chain uses TRBV5-5 with TRBJ2-5; the match to TRBD2 covers 9 bases. V trimming: 4 bases; J trimming: 2 bases; junction bases outside the gene matches: 15. CDR3 size: 18 residues. Looked up from germline, CDR1 is SGHKS and CDR2 is YYEKEE (reference sequence). In DNA, the CDR3 is TGTGCCAGCAGCCCGCCTCGGGTGCGGGGGGGAGAACAAGAGACCCAGTACTTC. Translating it yields CASSPPRVRGGEQETQYF.